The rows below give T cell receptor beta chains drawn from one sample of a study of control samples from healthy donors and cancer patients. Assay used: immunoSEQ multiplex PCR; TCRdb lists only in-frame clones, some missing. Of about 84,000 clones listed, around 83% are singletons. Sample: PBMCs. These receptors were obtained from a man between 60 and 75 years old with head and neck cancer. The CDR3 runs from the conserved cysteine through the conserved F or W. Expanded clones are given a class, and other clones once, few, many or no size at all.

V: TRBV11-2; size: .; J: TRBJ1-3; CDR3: CASSLVYQGRTGNTIYF
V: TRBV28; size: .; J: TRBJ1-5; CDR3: CASSFIGPGLGSQHF
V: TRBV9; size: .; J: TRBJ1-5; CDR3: CASSVDPNSNQPQHF
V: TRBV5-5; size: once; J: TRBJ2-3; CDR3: CASSSPDTDTQYF
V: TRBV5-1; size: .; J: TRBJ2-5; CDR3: CASSLGTVKGETQYF
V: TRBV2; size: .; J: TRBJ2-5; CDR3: CASSPQGQETQYF
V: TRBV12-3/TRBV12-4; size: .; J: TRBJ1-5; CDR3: CASSPDGVQPQHF
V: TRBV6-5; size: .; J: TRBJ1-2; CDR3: CASAPDETPNYGYTF
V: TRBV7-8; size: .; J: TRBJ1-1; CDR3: CASSPPLLEAFF
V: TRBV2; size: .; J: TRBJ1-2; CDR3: CASTRTAWNYGYTF
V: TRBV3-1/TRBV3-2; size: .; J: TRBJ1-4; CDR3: CASSQAGTALEKLFF
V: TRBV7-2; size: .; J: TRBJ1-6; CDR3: CASTLGQIGSPLHF
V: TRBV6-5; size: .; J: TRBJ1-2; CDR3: CASSRDRTYYGYTF
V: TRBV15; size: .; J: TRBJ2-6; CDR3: CATSRAATARTGANVLTF
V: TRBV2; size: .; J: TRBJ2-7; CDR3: CAVLPGVRYEQYF
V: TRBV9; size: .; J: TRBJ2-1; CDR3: CASSVAALAGDYNEQFF
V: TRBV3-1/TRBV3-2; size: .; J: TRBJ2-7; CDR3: CASSQGLAGGPSYEQYF
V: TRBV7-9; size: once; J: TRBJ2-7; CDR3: CASAGVERSSYEQYF
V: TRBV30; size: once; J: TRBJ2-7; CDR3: CAWSPPFRAGEQYF
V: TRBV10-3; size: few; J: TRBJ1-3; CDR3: CAIRVGGGNTIYF
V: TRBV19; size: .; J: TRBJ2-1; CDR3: CASSTGTSAYNEQFF
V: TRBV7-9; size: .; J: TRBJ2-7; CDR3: CASSLETPEQYF
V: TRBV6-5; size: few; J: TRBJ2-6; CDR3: CASSSRGSGANVLTF
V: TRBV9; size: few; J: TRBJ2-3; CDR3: CASSPRTSGSGTQYF
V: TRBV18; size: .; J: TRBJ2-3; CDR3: CASSPGLGTADTQYF
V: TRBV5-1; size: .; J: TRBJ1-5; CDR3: CASSLIYWQVDYSNQPQHF
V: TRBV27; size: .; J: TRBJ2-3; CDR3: CVSSSRYTRADTQYF
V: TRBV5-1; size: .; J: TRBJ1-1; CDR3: CASSPTGMNTEAFF
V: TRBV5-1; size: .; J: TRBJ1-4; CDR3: CASRQGHIGGEKLFF
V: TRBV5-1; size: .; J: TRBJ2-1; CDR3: CASSLAGPYNEQFF
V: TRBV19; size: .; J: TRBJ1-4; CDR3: CASCTYGAATNEKLFF
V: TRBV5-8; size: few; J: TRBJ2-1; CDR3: CASSFSGSSYNEQFF
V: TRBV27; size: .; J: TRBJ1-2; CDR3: CASGGTASGYGYTF
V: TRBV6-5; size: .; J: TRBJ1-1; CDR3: CASRPDRGQALEAFF
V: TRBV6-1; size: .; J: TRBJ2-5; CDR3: CASSEQQGGQETQYF
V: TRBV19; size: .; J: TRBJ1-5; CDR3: CASSGTDHSNQPQHF
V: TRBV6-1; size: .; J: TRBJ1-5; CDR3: CASSESLSMGQDTNQPQHF
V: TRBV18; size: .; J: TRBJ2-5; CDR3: CASSPGQGIETQYF
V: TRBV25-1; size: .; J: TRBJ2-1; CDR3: CASSAAGGTFNEQFF
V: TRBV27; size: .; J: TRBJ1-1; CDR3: CASSLKARRQLTGEAFF
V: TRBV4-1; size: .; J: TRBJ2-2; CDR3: CASSPHRAGTSGELFF
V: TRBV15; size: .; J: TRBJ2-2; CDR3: CATSRVGNTGELFF
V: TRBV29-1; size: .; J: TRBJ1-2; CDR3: CSVGDRAYGYTF
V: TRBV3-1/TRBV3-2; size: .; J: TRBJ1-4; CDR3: CASSLDTHGEKLFF
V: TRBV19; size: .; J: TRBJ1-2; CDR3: CASSIGQAMALYGYTF
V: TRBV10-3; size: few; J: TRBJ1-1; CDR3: CAISGDSTEAFF
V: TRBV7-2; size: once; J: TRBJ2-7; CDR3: CASSLDLGLSYEQYF
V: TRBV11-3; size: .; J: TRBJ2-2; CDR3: CASSSDRVRTGELFF
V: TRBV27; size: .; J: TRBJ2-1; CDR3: CASRIGGEMYNEQFF
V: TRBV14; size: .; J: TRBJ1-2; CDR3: CASSPPGGRFYGYTF
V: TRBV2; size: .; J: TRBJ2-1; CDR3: CASSEDYRLAGSYNEQFF